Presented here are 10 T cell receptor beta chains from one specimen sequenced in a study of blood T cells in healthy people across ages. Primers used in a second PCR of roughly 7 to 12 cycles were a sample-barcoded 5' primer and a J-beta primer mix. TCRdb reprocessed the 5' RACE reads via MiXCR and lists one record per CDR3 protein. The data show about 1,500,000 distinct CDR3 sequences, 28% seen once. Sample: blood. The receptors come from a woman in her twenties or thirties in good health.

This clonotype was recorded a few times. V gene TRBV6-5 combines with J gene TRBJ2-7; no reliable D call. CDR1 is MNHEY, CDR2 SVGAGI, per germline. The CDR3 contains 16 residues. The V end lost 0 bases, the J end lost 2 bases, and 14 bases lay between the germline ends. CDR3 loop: CASSYSTSALAYEQYF. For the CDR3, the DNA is TGTGCCAGCAGTTACTCCACAAGCGCCCTTGCCTACGAGCAGTACTTC.

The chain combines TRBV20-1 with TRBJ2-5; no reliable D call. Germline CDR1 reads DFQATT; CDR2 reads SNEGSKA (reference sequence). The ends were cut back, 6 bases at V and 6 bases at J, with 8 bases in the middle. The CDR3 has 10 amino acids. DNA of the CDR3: TGCAGTGCGCAGAGGCAGACCCAGTACTTC. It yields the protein CSAQRQTQYF.

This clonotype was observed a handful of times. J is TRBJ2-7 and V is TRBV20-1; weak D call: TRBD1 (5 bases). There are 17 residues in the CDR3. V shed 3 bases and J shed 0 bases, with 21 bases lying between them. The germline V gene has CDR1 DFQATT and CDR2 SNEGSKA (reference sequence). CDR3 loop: CSARVTWGGARSYEQYF. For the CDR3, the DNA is TGCAGTGCTAGGGTCACTTGGGGTGGGGCACGCTCCTACGAGCAGTACTTC.

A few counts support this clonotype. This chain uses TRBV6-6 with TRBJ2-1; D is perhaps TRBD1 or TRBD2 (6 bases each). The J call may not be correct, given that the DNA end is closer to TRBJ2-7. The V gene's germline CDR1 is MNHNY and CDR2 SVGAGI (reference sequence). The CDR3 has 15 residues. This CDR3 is CASSYRRDTYNEQYF. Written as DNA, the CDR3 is TGTGCCAGCAGTTATAGGCGGGACACCTACAATGAGCAGTACTTC.

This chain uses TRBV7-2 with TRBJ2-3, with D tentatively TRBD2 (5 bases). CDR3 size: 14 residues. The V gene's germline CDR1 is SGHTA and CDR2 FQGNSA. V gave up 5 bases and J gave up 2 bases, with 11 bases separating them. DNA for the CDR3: TGTGCCAGCAGCCTTCTCGGGGTCACAGATACGCAGTATTTT. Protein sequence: CASSLLGVTDTQYF.

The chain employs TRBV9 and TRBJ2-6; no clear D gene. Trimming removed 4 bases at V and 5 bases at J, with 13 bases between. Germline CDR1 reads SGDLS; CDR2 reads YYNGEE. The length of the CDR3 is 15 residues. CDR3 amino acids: CASSPDLSRANVLTF. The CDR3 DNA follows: TGTGCCAGCAGCCCTGACCTAAGCAGGGCCAACGTCCTGACTTTC.

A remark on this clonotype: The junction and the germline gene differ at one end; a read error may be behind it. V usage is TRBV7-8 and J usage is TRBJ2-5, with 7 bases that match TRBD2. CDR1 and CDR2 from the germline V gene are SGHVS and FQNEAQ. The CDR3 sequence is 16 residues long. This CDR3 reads CASSPRGEGPQGTQYF. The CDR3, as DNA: TGTGCCAGCAGCCCCCGGGGGGAGGGCCCACAAGGGACCCAGTACTTC.

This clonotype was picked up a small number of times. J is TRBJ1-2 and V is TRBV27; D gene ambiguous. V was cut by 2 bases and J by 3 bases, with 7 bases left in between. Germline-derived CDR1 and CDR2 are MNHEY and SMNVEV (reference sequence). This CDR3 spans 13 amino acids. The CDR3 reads CASSLAVDYGYTF. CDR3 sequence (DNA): TGTGCCAGCAGTTTAGCCGTAGACTATGGCTACACCTTC.

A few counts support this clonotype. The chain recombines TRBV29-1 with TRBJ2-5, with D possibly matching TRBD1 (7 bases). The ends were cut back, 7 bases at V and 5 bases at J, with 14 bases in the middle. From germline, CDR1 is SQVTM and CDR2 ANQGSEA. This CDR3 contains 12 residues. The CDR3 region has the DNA TGCAGCGGAGGAGCAGGGGGGGAGACCCAGTACTTC. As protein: CSGGAGGETQYF. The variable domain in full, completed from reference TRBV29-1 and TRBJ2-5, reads SAVISQKPSRDICQRGTSLTIQCQVDSQVTMMFWYRQQPGQSLTLIATANQGSEATYESGFVIDKFPISRPNLTFSTLTVSNMSPEDSSIYLCSGGAGGETQYFGPGTRLLVL.

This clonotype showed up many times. The CDR3 loop reads CASSAGQGGVAKNIQYF. The DNA for the CDR3 is TGTGCCAGCAGCGCCGGTCAGGGGGGTGTAGCCAAAAACATTCAGTACTTC. The rearrangement joins TRBV7-6 to TRBJ2-4, with a tentative D call TRBD1 (7 bases). The germline V gene encodes CDR1 SGHVS and CDR2 FNYEAQ. This CDR3 is 17 amino acids long. Trimming took off 5 bases at V and 0 bases at J, with 17 bases between the two ends.